The source of this T cell receptor beta chain is a study of cytomegalovirus exposure and HLA in healthy donors. The V segment lost 2 bases and the J segment 8 bases; nucleotides outside the gene matches: 14. This CDR3 comprises 17 residues. The germline gives CDR1 MGHRA, CDR2 YSYEKL. The data were produced by immunoSEQ multiplex PCR, yet TCRdb's version contains in-frame clones alone and is incomplete. The sample shows 150,000 to 200,000 clones, about 85% of them seen only once. The chain is built from TRBV4-1 and TRBJ2-1; 8 bases match TRBD2. The sequenced material came from PBMCs. The sequence was collected from a young man in good health and CMV-seropositive. CDR3 sequence: CASSQLVAGSFVDEQFF. The CDR3 DNA reads TGCGCCAGCAGCCAACTGGTAGCGGGGTCGTTTGTGGATGAGCAGTTCTTC.